This section outlines one T cell receptor beta chain sequence together with its context. What it recognizes is unknown. The data derive from a study of cytomegalovirus exposure and HLA in healthy donors. Study-wide background: Early on, a data release was issued that held roughly 84 million unique TCRs from HLA-typed donors.

Researchers ran the PCR with 60 Vbeta and 13 Jbeta primers. Here immunoSEQ multiplex PCR was the method, and the copy in TCRdb shows in-frame clones only, minus some. The sample has 55,000 to 80,000 clones, around 76% seen once. Study observations and caveats: The classifier reportedly diagnosed cytomegalovirus status with high specificity and sensitivity. Solely CMV serostatus was available to characterize immune exposure.

Trimming took 6 bases from V and 8 from J, leaving 13 bases between them. The CDR3 has 12 amino acids. Germline CDR1 WNHNN, CDR2 SYGVQD (reference sequence). Sequences were obtained from PBMCs. The J gene is TRBJ1-1, the V gene TRBV10-1; TRBD1 might be the D (6 bases). This TCR was sampled from a woman aged 25-40 years in good health and CMV-seropositive. The CDR3 region is CASSLPGQEAFF. DNA of the CDR3: TGCGCCAGCAGCTTACCGGGACAAGAAGCTTTCTTT.